This T cell receptor beta chain was identified during a study of blood T cell repertoires in COVID-19. Background on the study: The cDNA or gDNA used as material had been derived from T cells, B-cell-depleted T cells, or PBMCs.

Using immunoSEQ multiplex PCR, the repertoire was profiled, and TCRdb retains in-frame clones only, with some absent. The repertoire has approximately 200,000 clones, approximately 85% of them found once; the top ten carry about 9.7%. The receptor was derived from a young woman who had recovered from COVID-19. The sample was PBMCs or T cells enriched from blood (not recorded which).

The CDR3: CATSDSQGGGRVGTDTQYF. The CDR3 bases are TGTGCCACCAGTGATTCCCAGGGAGGCGGGAGGGTAGGAACAGATACGCAGTATTTT. The V and J genes are TRBV24-1 and TRBJ2-3, with 9 positions matching TRBD2. CDR1 and CDR2 (germline): KGHDR, SFDVKD. V trimming: 2 bases; J trimming: 3 bases; junction bases outside the gene matches: 14. This CDR3 is built from 19 residues.